What follows is one T cell receptor beta chain and its context. Original processing methods: Nucleated cell number was recorded as an estimate derived from reference gene primer amplification. This table comes from immunoSEQ multiplex PCR, and its TCRdb copy is limited to in-frame clones, with some not included. The V and J calls and the clone size are those of that table, but D and trimming were determined from the DNA. This table has about 160,000 clones, about 83% appearing once. The sample originates from a study of blood T cell repertoires in COVID-19. The wider study: The samples span acute and convalescent COVID-19 from the United States, Italy and Spain. PBMCs, B-cell-depleted T cells, or T cells provided the cDNA or gDNA that made up the material.

V gave up 2 bases and J gave up 9 bases; unmatched junction bases: 16. From germline, CDR1 is KGHDR and CDR2 SFDVKD. CDR3 length: 18 amino acids. This chain uses TRBV24-1 with TRBJ2-1; TRBD1 matches 9 bases. Sample: peripheral blood. The TCR comes from a man in his 60s with acute or convalescent COVID-19. The CDR3 is CATSDSITGTGRKGEQFF. For the CDR3, the DNA is TGTGCCACCAGTGATTCTATAACCGGGACAGGGAGGAAAGGTGAGCAGTTCTTC.